Listed below are T cell receptor beta chains from one sample, sequenced in a study of post-analysis software for immune sequencing data. One entry per CDR3 protein, called by TCRdb with MiXCR from the PCR reads. The sample includes under 200,000 distinct CDR3 sequences, 29% of them seen just once. Sequenced sample: blood. Receptors were obtained from a girl younger than 18 with multiple sclerosis. CDR3s include the opening cysteine and the closing phenylalanine or tryptophan. Each record gives: CDR3 protein, CDR3 DNA, D gene, V gene, clone size, J gene, CDR3 length. A D gene is named only where the DNA matches it firmly. Only some rows state a clone size, as once, few, many or a class for expanded clones.

CDR3aa: CASSYSQSGNTIYF
CDR3nt: TGTGCCAGCAGTTACTCCCAGTCTGGAAACACCATATATTTT
d_gene: NA
v_gene: TRBV6-6
abundance: NA
j_gene: TRBJ1-3
len: 14

CDR3aa: CASSPQGASGRNEQFF
CDR3nt: TGTGCCAGCAGCCCCCAGGGGGCTAGCGGGAGGAATGAGCAGTTCTTC
d_gene: TRBD2
v_gene: TRBV14
abundance: NA
j_gene: TRBJ2-1
len: 16

CDR3aa: CAWSTDSPLHF
CDR3nt: TGTGCCTGGAGTACGGATTCACCCCTCCACTTT
d_gene: NA
v_gene: TRBV30
abundance: once
j_gene: TRBJ1-6
len: 11

CDR3aa: CATSGYPGNQPQHF
CDR3nt: TGTGCCACCAGTGGGTACCCAGGGAATCAGCCCCAGCATTTT
d_gene: NA
v_gene: TRBV24-1
abundance: few
j_gene: TRBJ1-5
len: 14

CDR3aa: CASSPPKLAGSSYEQYF
CDR3nt: TGCGCCAGCAGCCCACCTAAGTTAGCGGGGAGCTCCTACGAGCAGTACTTC
d_gene: TRBD2
v_gene: TRBV5-1
abundance: few
j_gene: TRBJ2-7
len: 17

CDR3aa: CSAQGQGYTEAFF
CDR3nt: TGCAGTGCACAGGGACAGGGGTACACTGAAGCTTTCTTT
d_gene: TRBD1
v_gene: TRBV20-1
abundance: NA
j_gene: TRBJ1-1
len: 13

CDR3aa: CASSKQGQYQETQYF
CDR3nt: TGCGCCAGCAGCAAACAGGGGCAGTATCAAGAGACCCAGTACTTC
d_gene: TRBD1
v_gene: TRBV5-1
abundance: many
j_gene: TRBJ2-5
len: 15

CDR3aa: CASSLRRSGANVLTF
CDR3nt: TGTGCCAGCAGCCTCAGGCGCTCTGGGGCCAACGTCCTGACTTTC
d_gene: NA
v_gene: TRBV5-6
abundance: many
j_gene: TRBJ2-6
len: 15

CDR3aa: CASGPMGLAKSIQYF
CDR3nt: TGTGCCAGCGGGCCAATGGGCCTAGCCAAAAGCATTCAGTACTTC
d_gene: NA
v_gene: TRBV6-5
abundance: NA
j_gene: TRBJ2-4
len: 15

CDR3aa: CASSSLAGNYNEQFF
CDR3nt: TGCGCCAGCAGCTCCCTAGCGGGAAATTACAATGAGCAGTTCTTC
d_gene: TRBD2
v_gene: TRBV5-1
abundance: NA
j_gene: TRBJ2-1
len: 15

CDR3aa: CAIRSSGADNEKRFF
CDR3nt: TGTGCCATCAGGTCCTCGGGCGCCGATAATGAAAAACGGTTTTTT
d_gene: NA
v_gene: TRBV10-3
abundance: few
j_gene: TRBJ1-4
len: 15

CDR3aa: CASSLWVQALEGYTF
CDR3nt: TGCGCCAGCAGCTTGTGGGTACAGGCCTTGGAAGGCTACACCTTC
d_gene: NA
v_gene: TRBV5-1
abundance: few
j_gene: TRBJ1-2
len: 15

CDR3aa: CAINIGTGENSPLHF
CDR3nt: TGTGCCATCAATATAGGGACAGGCGAAAATTCACCCCTCCACTTT
d_gene: TRBD1
v_gene: TRBV10-3
abundance: few
j_gene: TRBJ1-6
len: 15

CDR3aa: CSVGPNNEQFF
CDR3nt: TGCAGCGTAGGACCCAACAATGAGCAGTTCTTC
d_gene: NA
v_gene: TRBV29-1
abundance: many
j_gene: TRBJ2-1
len: 11

CDR3aa: CTSSLGQNYGYTF
CDR3nt: TGTACCAGCAGCTTAGGGCAGAACTATGGCTACACCTTC
d_gene: NA
v_gene: TRBV7-2
abundance: few
j_gene: TRBJ1-2
len: 13

CDR3aa: CASSLALKPGGETQYF
CDR3nt: TGCGCCAGCAGCTTGGCGCTAAAACCGGGCGGAGAGACCCAGTACTTC
d_gene: NA
v_gene: TRBV5-1
abundance: many
j_gene: TRBJ2-5
len: 16

CDR3aa: CASSLKEGYTDTQYF
CDR3nt: TGTGCCAGCAGTTTAAAGGAGGGATACACAGATACGCAGTATTTT
d_gene: NA
v_gene: TRBV28
abundance: NA
j_gene: TRBJ2-3
len: 15

CDR3aa: CASSQNAYGVDGYTF
CDR3nt: TGCGCCAGCAGCCAAAACGCGTATGGGGTCGATGGCTACACCTTC
d_gene: NA
v_gene: TRBV5-1
abundance: NA
j_gene: TRBJ1-2
len: 15

CDR3aa: CASRSLGGGYSGANVLTF
CDR3nt: TGTGCCAGCAGGAGCTTAGGCGGGGGGTACTCTGGGGCCAACGTCCTGACTTTC
d_gene: TRBD2
v_gene: TRBV4-2
abundance: NA
j_gene: TRBJ2-6
len: 18

CDR3aa: CSVSQRTNRNTEAFF
CDR3nt: TGCAGTGTCAGCCAAAGAACGAATAGAAACACTGAAGCTTTCTTT
d_gene: NA
v_gene: TRBV20-1
abundance: once
j_gene: TRBJ1-1
len: 15

CDR3aa: CASSWGHLNTEAFF
CDR3nt: TGCGCCAGCAGCTGGGGGCACCTGAACACTGAAGCTTTCTTT
d_gene: NA
v_gene: TRBV5-1
abundance: NA
j_gene: TRBJ1-1
len: 14

CDR3aa: CASQRRGTESYEQYF
CDR3nt: TGCGCCAGCCAACGCCGGGGGACGGAGTCCTACGAGCAGTACTTC
d_gene: NA
v_gene: TRBV5-1
abundance: many
j_gene: TRBJ2-7
len: 15

CDR3aa: CASSSTRAVKDEAFF
CDR3nt: TGTGCCAGCAGCTCCACCCGGGCAGTCAAGGACGAAGCTTTCTTT
d_gene: NA
v_gene: TRBV7-9
abundance: NA
j_gene: TRBJ1-1
len: 15

CDR3aa: CSTQANTEAFF
CDR3nt: TGCAGTACCCAAGCGAACACTGAAGCTTTCTTT
d_gene: NA
v_gene: TRBV20-1
abundance: few
j_gene: TRBJ1-1
len: 11

CDR3aa: CASSSPGQRQFF
CDR3nt: TGTGCCAGCAGTTCACCGGGACAGAGGCAGTTCTTC
d_gene: TRBD1
v_gene: TRBV27
abundance: few
j_gene: TRBJ2-1
len: 12

CDR3aa: CASRLSSGNQPQHF
CDR3nt: TGTGCCAGCAGATTATCCTCGGGAAATCAGCCCCAGCATTTT
d_gene: NA
v_gene: TRBV7-9
abundance: NA
j_gene: TRBJ1-5
len: 14

CDR3aa: CASSLLTREETQYF
CDR3nt: TGTGCCAGCAGCTTGTTAACCAGGGAGGAGACCCAGTACTTC
d_gene: NA
v_gene: TRBV7-2
abundance: many
j_gene: TRBJ2-5
len: 14

CDR3aa: CASSFLGSQETQYF
CDR3nt: TGCGCCAGCAGCTTCCTGGGGAGCCAAGAGACCCAGTACTTC
d_gene: NA
v_gene: TRBV5-1
abundance: NA
j_gene: TRBJ2-5
len: 14

CDR3aa: CASSPWTGMNTGELFF
CDR3nt: TGTGCCAGCTCACCATGGACAGGGATGAACACCGGGGAGCTGTTTTTT
d_gene: TRBD1
v_gene: TRBV18
abundance: NA
j_gene: TRBJ2-2
len: 16

CDR3aa: CASSLTTGGLAGTNEQFF
CDR3nt: TGCGCCAGCAGCTTGACGACGGGTGGACTAGCGGGGACAAATGAGCAGTTCTTC
d_gene: TRBD2
v_gene: TRBV5-1
abundance: few
j_gene: TRBJ2-1
len: 18

CDR3aa: CASRESTYNEQFF
CDR3nt: TGTGCCAGCAGAGAGTCCACCTACAATGAGCAGTTCTTC
d_gene: NA
v_gene: TRBV3-1
abundance: few
j_gene: TRBJ2-1
len: 13

CDR3aa: CSPRNLGFF
CDR3nt: TGCAGCCCTAGAAATTTGGGGTTCTTC
d_gene: NA
v_gene: TRBV20-1
abundance: many
j_gene: TRBJ2-1
len: 9

CDR3aa: CASSYTYRGGGNQPQHF
CDR3nt: TGTGCCAGCAGTTACACTTACAGGGGGGGAGGCAATCAGCCCCAGCATTTT
d_gene: TRBD1
v_gene: TRBV6-5
abundance: NA
j_gene: TRBJ1-5
len: 17

CDR3aa: CASSIQGRGATEAFF
CDR3nt: TGCGCCAGCAGCATACAGGGTCGTGGAGCAACTGAAGCTTTCTTT
d_gene: NA
v_gene: TRBV5-1
abundance: NA
j_gene: TRBJ1-1
len: 15

CDR3aa: CASSLQGPTYEQYF
CDR3nt: TGCGCCAGCAGCTTACAGGGGCCTACCTACGAGCAGTACTTC
d_gene: TRBD1
v_gene: TRBV5-1
abundance: NA
j_gene: TRBJ2-7
len: 14

CDR3aa: CASSPDGQGGQPQHF
CDR3nt: TGCGCCAGCAGCCCGGACGGACAGGGCGGACAGCCCCAGCATTTT
d_gene: TRBD1
v_gene: TRBV5-1
abundance: NA
j_gene: TRBJ1-5
len: 15

CDR3aa: CASSGTGDPISGNTIYF
CDR3nt: TGTGCCAGCAGCGGAACAGGGGACCCGATCTCTGGAAACACCATATATTTT
d_gene: TRBD1
v_gene: TRBV6-1
abundance: NA
j_gene: TRBJ1-3
len: 17

CDR3aa: CASSEGGSPLREKLFF
CDR3nt: TGTGCCAGCAGTGAGGGAGGGAGTCCCTTACGAGAAAAACTGTTTTTT
d_gene: NA
v_gene: TRBV6-1
abundance: NA
j_gene: TRBJ1-4
len: 16

CDR3aa: CASSFPENSGGASTDTQYF
CDR3nt: TGCGCCAGCAGCTTTCCCGAAAATAGCGGGGGGGCTAGCACAGATACGCAGTATTTT
d_gene: TRBD2
v_gene: TRBV5-1
abundance: NA
j_gene: TRBJ2-3
len: 19